Listed below are T cell receptor beta chains from one sample, sequenced in a study of a mutant IDH1 vaccine in newly diagnosed glioma. These receptors' antigens are unknown. Profiled with immunoSEQ multiplex PCR; TCRdb holds only in-frame clones, not every one. Of approximately 100,000 clones in the sample, around nine tenths are singletons; the top ten hold 0.6% to 0.95%. The sample consisted of PBMCs, taken from a glioma patient whose treatment included an IDH1 peptide vaccine. The receptors originated from a woman in her 50s with glioma. Both conserved end residues are part of each CDR3. A D gene is named only where the DNA matches it firmly. Size tells how often a clone was seen (once, few, many) or the class of an expanded clone, and some rows leave it out.

D gene: TRBD2; clone size: once; V gene: TRBV7-9; J gene: TRBJ2-1; CDR3 DNA: TGTGCCAGCAGCTTAGTGGGGCGGGGGGACAATGAGCAGTTCTTC; CDR3 protein: CASSLVGRGDNEQFF
D gene: NA; clone size: NA; V gene: TRBV5-1; J gene: TRBJ2-5; CDR3 DNA: TGCGCCAGCAGCCCCCTCCAAGAGACCCAGTACTTC; CDR3 protein: CASSPLQETQYF
D gene: NA; clone size: NA; V gene: TRBV7-9; J gene: TRBJ2-2; CDR3 DNA: TGTGCCAGCAGCTTAGGGCAGCTGAACACCGGGGAGCTGTTTTTT; CDR3 protein: CASSLGQLNTGELFF
D gene: NA; clone size: NA; V gene: TRBV5-1; J gene: TRBJ2-7; CDR3 DNA: TGCGCCAGCAGCTTGCTAGCAGGAGATAGCGAGCAGTACTTC; CDR3 protein: CASSLLAGDSEQYF
D gene: NA; clone size: NA; V gene: TRBV5-1; J gene: TRBJ2-2; CDR3 DNA: TGCGCCAGCAGCGGCCCAACGAACACCGGGGAGCTGTTTTTT; CDR3 protein: CASSGPTNTGELFF
D gene: NA; clone size: NA; V gene: TRBV11-2; J gene: TRBJ2-1; CDR3 DNA: TGTGCCAGCAGCTTAGGGACCCAACAAAGGAATGAGCAGTTCTTC; CDR3 protein: CASSLGTQQRNEQFF
D gene: TRBD2; clone size: NA; V gene: TRBV6-5; J gene: TRBJ2-3; CDR3 DNA: TGCGCCAGCAGGCACCTAGCGGGGCGCACAGATACGCAGTATTTT; CDR3 protein: CASRHLAGRTDTQYF
D gene: NA; clone size: NA; V gene: TRBV20-1; J gene: TRBJ2-7; CDR3 DNA: TGCAGTGCTAGACTCTCCTACGAGCAGTACTTC; CDR3 protein: CSARLSYEQYF
D gene: NA; clone size: NA; V gene: TRBV30; J gene: TRBJ2-2; CDR3 DNA: TGTGCCTGGATAAGGGGGGCCCACTCGAACACCGGGGAGCTGTTTTTT; CDR3 protein: CAWIRGAHSNTGELFF
D gene: TRBD1; clone size: NA; V gene: TRBV10-3; J gene: TRBJ1-4; CDR3 DNA: TGTGCCATCAGTCCTGACAGGGATGAAAAACTGTTTTTT; CDR3 protein: CAISPDRDEKLFF
D gene: NA; clone size: NA; V gene: TRBV27; J gene: TRBJ2-5; CDR3 DNA: TGTGCCAGCAGCCTAACAGGGAGGGAGACCCAGTACTTC; CDR3 protein: CASSLTGRETQYF
D gene: NA; clone size: NA; V gene: TRBV30; J gene: TRBJ1-2; CDR3 DNA: TGTGCCTGGAACAGCGTTAACTATGGCTACACCTTC; CDR3 protein: CAWNSVNYGYTF
D gene: TRBD2; clone size: NA; V gene: TRBV11-3; J gene: TRBJ2-1; CDR3 DNA: TGTGCCAGCAGTTTGACTAGCGAGTATAACAATGAGCAGTTCTTC; CDR3 protein: CASSLTSEYNNEQFF
D gene: NA; clone size: few; V gene: TRBV21-1; J gene: TRBJ1-6; CDR3 DNA: TGTGCCAGCAGCAAGGAGACAGGGGTGCATTCACCCCTCCACTTT; CDR3 protein: CASSKETGVHSPLHF
D gene: NA; clone size: NA; V gene: TRBV11-2; J gene: TRBJ2-1; CDR3 DNA: TGTGCCAGCAGCTTCGTCTCGGGGGTTGAGCAGTTCTTC; CDR3 protein: CASSFVSGVEQFF
D gene: NA; clone size: NA; V gene: TRBV7-8; J gene: TRBJ1-6; CDR3 DNA: TGTGCCAGCACCCCCCCGGGGGGGGGTCCCCTCCACTTT; CDR3 protein: CASTPPGGGPLHF
D gene: TRBD2; clone size: NA; V gene: TRBV27; J gene: TRBJ2-7; CDR3 DNA: TGTGCCAGCAGCCTCGGGACTAGCGGGGACAGCTCCTACGAGCAGTACTTC; CDR3 protein: CASSLGTSGDSSYEQYF
D gene: NA; clone size: NA; V gene: TRBV30; J gene: TRBJ1-1; CDR3 DNA: TGTGCCTGGAGTGTGGGATTTCCGGAGACTGAAGCTTTCTTT; CDR3 protein: CAWSVGFPETEAFF
D gene: NA; clone size: NA; V gene: TRBV11-2; J gene: TRBJ2-3; CDR3 DNA: TGTGCCAGCAGCCCGGGGCGGGTCACAGATACGCAGTATTTT; CDR3 protein: CASSPGRVTDTQYF
D gene: NA; clone size: NA; V gene: TRBV21-1; J gene: TRBJ2-3; CDR3 DNA: TGTGCCAGCAGCAATAGGTCAGGGAGAACAGATACGCAGTATTTT; CDR3 protein: CASSNRSGRTDTQYF
D gene: NA; clone size: NA; V gene: TRBV19; J gene: TRBJ1-2; CDR3 DNA: TGTGCCAGTTATGAGGTTGGGCAAGATGGGGGCTACACCTTC; CDR3 protein: CASYEVGQDGGYTF
D gene: NA; clone size: NA; V gene: TRBV11-2; J gene: TRBJ1-1; CDR3 DNA: TGTGCCAGCAGCTTAGAGGGCCGAGGCACTGAAGCTTTCTTT; CDR3 protein: CASSLEGRGTEAFF
D gene: TRBD2; clone size: NA; V gene: TRBV19; J gene: TRBJ2-7; CDR3 DNA: TGTGCCAGTAGCCTCCTAGCGGGAGCCACGGGGGAGCAGTACTTC; CDR3 protein: CASSLLAGATGEQYF
D gene: TRBD2; clone size: NA; V gene: TRBV5-6; J gene: TRBJ2-3; CDR3 DNA: TGTGCCAGCAGCCCGAGGAGGGGGGTAGCGGGAGGGACGCCAGATACGCAGTATTTT; CDR3 protein: CASSPRRGVAGGTPDTQYF
D gene: NA; clone size: NA; V gene: TRBV2; J gene: TRBJ2-1; CDR3 DNA: TGTGCCAGCAGTGGAGACAATGAGCAGTTCTTC; CDR3 protein: CASSGDNEQFF
D gene: NA; clone size: NA; V gene: TRBV27; J gene: TRBJ2-2; CDR3 DNA: TGTGCCAGCAGTTTCGGCAGGAACACCGGGGAGCTGTTTTTT; CDR3 protein: CASSFGRNTGELFF
D gene: NA; clone size: NA; V gene: TRBV13; J gene: TRBJ1-1; CDR3 DNA: TGTGCCAGCAGCCCCCGGGGCACGAACACTGAAGCTTTCTTT; CDR3 protein: CASSPRGTNTEAFF
D gene: NA; clone size: NA; V gene: TRBV5-1; J gene: TRBJ1-1; CDR3 DNA: TGCGCCAGCAGCTTGGATAGACTAAACACTGAAGCTTTCTTT; CDR3 protein: CASSLDRLNTEAFF
D gene: TRBD2; clone size: NA; V gene: TRBV6-6; J gene: TRBJ2-7; CDR3 DNA: TGTGCCAGCAGTTACTCCCGGGCTAGCGGGAGCAACGAGCAGTACTTC; CDR3 protein: CASSYSRASGSNEQYF
D gene: NA; clone size: NA; V gene: TRBV5-1; J gene: TRBJ1-4; CDR3 DNA: TGCGCCAGCAGCTTGGTAGGGGGAAAACTGTTTTTT; CDR3 protein: CASSLVGGKLFF
D gene: TRBD1; clone size: NA; V gene: TRBV28; J gene: TRBJ1-3; CDR3 DNA: TGTGCCAGCAGTTTTTGGGACAGTTTTTTTGGAAACACCATATATTTT; CDR3 protein: CASSFWDSFFGNTIYF
D gene: NA; clone size: NA; V gene: TRBV10-1; J gene: TRBJ2-1; CDR3 DNA: TGCGCCAGCAGTGAGTCTCGGGCAGCTAAATACAATGAGCAGTTCTTC; CDR3 protein: CASSESRAAKYNEQFF
D gene: NA; clone size: few; V gene: TRBV10-2; J gene: TRBJ1-1; CDR3 DNA: TGCGCCAGCAGTGTAAGGGACACTGAAGCTTTCTTT; CDR3 protein: CASSVRDTEAFF
D gene: NA; clone size: NA; V gene: TRBV11-2; J gene: TRBJ1-1; CDR3 DNA: TGTGCCAGCAGCAAGGACGGGCGGAAGAACACTGAAGCTTTCTTT; CDR3 protein: CASSKDGRKNTEAFF
D gene: NA; clone size: once; V gene: TRBV6-5; J gene: TRBJ1-4; CDR3 DNA: TGTGCCAGCAGCCGAGACCGCGCAACTAATGAAAAACTGTTTTTT; CDR3 protein: CASSRDRATNEKLFF
D gene: TRBD1; clone size: NA; V gene: TRBV10-3; J gene: TRBJ1-5; CDR3 DNA: TGTGCCATCAGTCGACAGGGGGGGGATCAGCCCCAGCATTTT; CDR3 protein: CAISRQGGDQPQHF
D gene: TRBD1; clone size: NA; V gene: TRBV30; J gene: TRBJ2-7; CDR3 DNA: TGTGCCTGGAGCTCGACAGGGAACTACGAGCAGTACTTC; CDR3 protein: CAWSSTGNYEQYF
D gene: NA; clone size: NA; V gene: TRBV9; J gene: TRBJ1-5; CDR3 DNA: TGTGCCAGCAGCGTAGGGTTAGGGCAGCCCCAGCATTTT; CDR3 protein: CASSVGLGQPQHF
D gene: TRBD2; clone size: NA; V gene: TRBV9; J gene: TRBJ2-3; CDR3 DNA: TGTGCCAGCAGCGCACGACTAGCGGGAGTAGCAGATACGCAGTATTTT; CDR3 protein: CASSARLAGVADTQYF
D gene: NA; clone size: NA; V gene: TRBV7-3; J gene: TRBJ2-2; CDR3 DNA: TGTGCCAGCAGCCAAACTCCTTTCGCCGGGGAGCTGTTTTTT; CDR3 protein: CASSQTPFAGELFF
D gene: NA; clone size: NA; V gene: TRBV10-2; J gene: TRBJ2-5; CDR3 DNA: TGCGCCAGCAGTGAAATCGTAGAGACCCAGTACTTC; CDR3 protein: CASSEIVETQYF
D gene: NA; clone size: few; V gene: TRBV19; J gene: TRBJ1-2; CDR3 DNA: TGTGCCAGTAGTATAAGCTTCGACGAAGGCTATGGCTACACCTTC; CDR3 protein: CASSISFDEGYGYTF
D gene: TRBD2; clone size: NA; V gene: TRBV5-8; J gene: TRBJ2-5; CDR3 DNA: TGTGCCAGCAGCTTGAGGCGTGGGCGGGGGAACCCCTCAGAGCAGTACTTC; CDR3 protein: CASSLRRGRGNPSEQYF
D gene: NA; clone size: NA; V gene: TRBV6-6; J gene: TRBJ1-2; CDR3 DNA: TGTGCCAGCAGTTCCCAAGGGACATCTTATGGCTACACCTTC; CDR3 protein: CASSSQGTSYGYTF
D gene: NA; clone size: NA; V gene: TRBV10-3; J gene: TRBJ1-1; CDR3 DNA: TGTGCCATCAGTGAGGGGTACACTGAAGCTTTCTTT; CDR3 protein: CAISEGYTEAFF
D gene: NA; clone size: NA; V gene: TRBV15; J gene: TRBJ1-2; CDR3 DNA: TGTGCCACCAGCAGAGAGTCCGGTGCGGGCTACACCTTC; CDR3 protein: CATSRESGAGYTF
D gene: NA; clone size: few; V gene: TRBV6-5; J gene: TRBJ1-2; CDR3 DNA: TGTGCCAGCAGCCTCCGGGAGAAGAATGGCTACACCTTC; CDR3 protein: CASSLREKNGYTF
D gene: TRBD1; clone size: NA; V gene: TRBV5-1; J gene: TRBJ2-7; CDR3 DNA: TGCGCCAGCAGCTTGGGGTCAGGGGGCATCTACGAGCAGTACTTC; CDR3 protein: CASSLGSGGIYEQYF
D gene: TRBD2; clone size: NA; V gene: TRBV7-3; J gene: TRBJ2-1; CDR3 DNA: TGTGCCAGCAGCCTACTAGCGGGACTACACAATGAGCAGTTCTTC; CDR3 protein: CASSLLAGLHNEQFF
D gene: NA; clone size: few; V gene: TRBV7-9; J gene: TRBJ1-3; CDR3 DNA: TGTGCCAGCAGCTTACCAGGGGCTGGAAACACCATATATTTT; CDR3 protein: CASSLPGAGNTIYF
D gene: NA; clone size: NA; V gene: TRBV7-8; J gene: TRBJ1-1; CDR3 DNA: TGTGCCAGCAGCTTAGGTAGAGGGGGGAACACTGAAGCTTTCTTT; CDR3 protein: CASSLGRGGNTEAFF
D gene: NA; clone size: NA; V gene: TRBV5-5; J gene: TRBJ2-7; CDR3 DNA: TGTGCCAGCAGCCCCCAGGGGATGAGCTCCTACGAGCAGTACTTC; CDR3 protein: CASSPQGMSSYEQYF
D gene: NA; clone size: NA; V gene: TRBV5-1; J gene: TRBJ1-1; CDR3 DNA: TGCGCCAGCAGCTTGGACGGCTGGAACACTGAAGCTTTCTTT; CDR3 protein: CASSLDGWNTEAFF
D gene: TRBD1; clone size: few; V gene: TRBV10-3; J gene: TRBJ1-5; CDR3 DNA: TGTGCCATCAGTGAGATAGGGACAGGTAGTCAGCCCCAGCATTTT; CDR3 protein: CAISEIGTGSQPQHF
D gene: NA; clone size: NA; V gene: TRBV29-1; J gene: TRBJ2-7; CDR3 DNA: TGCAGCGCCCAAGAGGGCAGATACGAGCAGTACTTC; CDR3 protein: CSAQEGRYEQYF